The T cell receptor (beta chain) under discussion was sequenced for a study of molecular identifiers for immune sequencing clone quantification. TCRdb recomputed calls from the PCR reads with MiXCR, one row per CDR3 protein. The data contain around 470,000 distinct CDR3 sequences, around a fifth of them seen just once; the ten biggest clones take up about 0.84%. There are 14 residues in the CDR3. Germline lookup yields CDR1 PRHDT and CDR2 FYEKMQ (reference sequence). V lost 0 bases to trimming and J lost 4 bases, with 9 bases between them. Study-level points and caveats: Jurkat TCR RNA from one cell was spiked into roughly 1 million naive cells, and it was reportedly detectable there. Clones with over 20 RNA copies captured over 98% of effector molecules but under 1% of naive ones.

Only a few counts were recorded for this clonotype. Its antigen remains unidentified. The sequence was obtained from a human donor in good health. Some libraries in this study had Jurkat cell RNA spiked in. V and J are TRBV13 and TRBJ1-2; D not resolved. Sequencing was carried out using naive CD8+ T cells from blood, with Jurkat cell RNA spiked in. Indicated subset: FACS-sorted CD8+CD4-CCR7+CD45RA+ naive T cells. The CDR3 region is CASSLGVSAYGYTF. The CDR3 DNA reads TGTGCCAGCAGCTTAGGGGTATCTGCCTATGGCTACACCTTC.